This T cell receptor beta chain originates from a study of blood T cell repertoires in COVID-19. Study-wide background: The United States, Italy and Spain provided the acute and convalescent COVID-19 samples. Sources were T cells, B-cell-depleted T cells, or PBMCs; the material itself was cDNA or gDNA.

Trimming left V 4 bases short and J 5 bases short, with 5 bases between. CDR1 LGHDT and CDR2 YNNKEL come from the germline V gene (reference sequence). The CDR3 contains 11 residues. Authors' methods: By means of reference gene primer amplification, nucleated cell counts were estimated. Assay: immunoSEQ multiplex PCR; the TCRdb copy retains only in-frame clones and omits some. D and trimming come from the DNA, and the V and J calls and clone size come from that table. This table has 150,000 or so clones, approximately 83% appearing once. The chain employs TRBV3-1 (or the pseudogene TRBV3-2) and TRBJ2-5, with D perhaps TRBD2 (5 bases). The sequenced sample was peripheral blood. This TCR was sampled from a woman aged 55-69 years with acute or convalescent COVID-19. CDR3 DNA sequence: TGTGCCAGCAGCCGGGAGGAGACCCAGTACTTC. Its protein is CASSREETQYF.